These 26 T cell receptor beta chains share one sample of origin, sequenced in a study of cytomegalovirus exposure and HLA in healthy donors. PCR amplification relied on 60 Vbeta primers (plus 13 Jbeta primers). Assay used: immunoSEQ multiplex PCR; TCRdb lists only in-frame clones, some missing. The top ten clones hold roughly 1.9% of a sample with about 160,000 clones, 65% to 80% of them seen once. The sample consisted of PBMCs. The receptors originated from a man aged 35-49 years in good health and CMV-seronegative.

The chain carries TRBV28 and TRBJ2-7; D is undetermined. The CDR3 spans 14 residues. Per the germline V gene, CDR1 is MDHEN and CDR2 is SYDVKM. Trimming shortened V by 5 bases and J by 2 bases, and 13 bases separated the two germline ends. CDR3: CASSLLRLPYEQYF. CDR3 bases: TGTGCCAGCAGTCTCCTGCGGCTCCCCTACGAGCAGTACTTC.

The chain carries TRBV27 and TRBJ1-2; 7 bases are a match to TRBD1. CDR3 size: 13 residues. V dropped 5 bases and J dropped 2; count of bases not matched to a gene: 2. Germline-derived CDR1 and CDR2 are MNHEY and SMNVEV (reference sequence). The CDR3 loop is CASSLQGNYGYTF. In DNA, the CDR3 is TGTGCCAGCAGTCTACAGGGGAACTATGGCTACACCTTC.

The chain links TRBV25-1 to TRBJ1-5, with no clear D. Trimming shortened V by 4 bases and J by 6 bases, and 16 bases separated the two germline ends. Germline CDR1 MGHDK, CDR2 SYGVNS. The CDR3 has 15 residues. The CDR3 sequence: CASSGPGAPGQPQHF. In DNA, the CDR3 is TGTGCCAGCAGTGGACCGGGAGCCCCGGGTCAGCCCCAGCATTTT.

This chain joins TRBV29-1 and TRBJ2-3; 10 bases are a match to TRBD1. The trim removed 3 bases at V and 8 bases at J, leaving 8 bases unmatched. The CDR3 sequence is 14 residues long. Per the germline V gene, CDR1 is SQVTM and CDR2 is ANQGSEA. CDR3: CSVDVDRGFGTQYF. As DNA, the CDR3 is TGCAGCGTTGACGTGGACAGGGGGTTCGGTACGCAGTATTTT.

V gene TRBV28 combines with J gene TRBJ2-2, with a possible D match to TRBD1 (6 bases). V dropped 5 bases and J dropped 4 bases, with 11 bases sitting between them. The CDR3 spans 14 residues. Germline V gene data show CDR1 as MDHEN and CDR2 as SYDVKM. The CDR3 coding sequence is TGTGCCAGCAGTCCCACCAGGGGCACCGGGGAGCTGTTTTTT. It is translated as CASSPTRGTGELFF.

This clone was picked up a small number of times. The same CDR3 is also encoded by other DNA sequences in this sample. The rearrangement joins TRBV6-1 to TRBJ1-5; 7 nucleotides line up with TRBD1. The V gene's germline CDR1 is MNHNS and CDR2 SASEGT. V lost 0 bases to trimming and J lost 4 bases; unmatched junction nucleotides: 3. The CDR3 covers 15 residues. The CDR3 loop is CASSEAGQQNQPQHF. CDR3 coding DNA: TGTGCCAGCAGTGAAGCGGGACAGCAAAATCAGCCCCAGCATTTT.

This clone came up a few times. This chain joins TRBV21-1 and TRBJ1-1; the table names TRBD1, a call not compared with the DNA. TRBV21-1 is termed a pseudogene. The CDR3 sequence is 14 residues long. This CDR3 reads CASSIRGLNTEAFF. The CDR3, as DNA: TGTGCCAGCAGCATCAGGGGGCTGAACACTGAAGCTTTCTTT.

With regard to this clone: Other DNA sequences in this specimen translate into the identical CDR3. The chain recombines TRBV11-2 with TRBJ2-1; D is perhaps TRBD2 (5 bases). The CDR3 totals 14 residues. Trimming shortened V by 5 bases and J by 1 base, and 9 bases separated the two germline ends. Germline V gene data show CDR1 as SGHAT and CDR2 as FQNNGV. CDR3: CASSPSGSYNEQFF. As DNA, the CDR3 is TGTGCCAGCAGCCCCTCGGGATCCTACAATGAGCAGTTCTTC.

The genes are TRBV7-2 and TRBJ1-6; D unresolved. The V end was cut by 6 bases, the J end by 6 bases, with 12 bases between. This CDR3 has 14 residues. Looked up from germline, CDR1 is SGHTA and CDR2 is FQGNSA. CDR3 sequence (DNA): TGTGCCAGCAGGCTGACATTCAGTAATTCACCCCTCCACTTT. This translates into CASRLTFSNSPLHF.

The rearrangement links TRBV28 to TRBJ2-7; TRBD1 matches at 11 bases. The CDR3 loop spans 16 amino acids. Germline assignment: CDR1 MDHEN and CDR2 SYDVKM. With 2 bases clipped from V and 6 bases from J, the junction kept 9 bases outside the gene matches. The CDR3 DNA is TGTGCCAGCAGTTTAGTCCTCCCGGGACAGGGGGGCGAGCAGTACTTC. Encoded protein: CASSLVLPGQGGEQYF.

The rearrangement uses TRBV5-1 and TRBJ2-7; 8 bases match TRBD1. Germline loops: CDR1 SGHRS, CDR2 YFSETQ. This CDR3 comprises 14 residues. V gave up 2 bases and J gave up 11 bases; unmatched junction bases: 12. The CDR3 nucleotides are TGCGCCAGCAGCTTAGGACAGGGAAAGTTGGATGAGTACTTC. This sequence encodes CASSLGQGKLDEYF. Looking up the rest from reference TRBV5-1 and TRBJ2-7 gives the full variable domain: KAGVTQTPRYLIKTRGQQVTLSCSPISGHRSVSWYQQTPGQGLQFLFEYFSETQRNKGNFPGRFSGRQFSNSRSEMNVSTLELGDSALYLCASSLGQGKLDEYFGPGTRLTVT.

The chain employs TRBV7-2 and TRBJ2-7; D may be TRBD2 (6 bases). Germline assignment: CDR1 SGHTA and CDR2 FQGNSA. V shed 0 bases and J shed 5 bases, with 11 bases lying between them. The CDR3 contains 14 residues. The CDR3 is CASSLAPQRDEQYF. In DNA, the CDR3 is TGTGCCAGCAGCTTAGCGCCCCAGCGGGACGAGCAGTACTTC.

The V gene is TRBV21-1, the J gene TRBJ2-7; TRBD1 is the table's D call and was not checked against the DNA. TRBV21-1 is a pseudogene locus. This CDR3 comprises 15 residues. CDR3 sequence: CASSKGQGLTYEQYF. CDR3 in DNA: TGTGCCAGCAGCAAAGGACAGGGGCTAACCTACGAGCAGTACTTC.

The chain joins TRBV19 to TRBJ2-1; TRBD1 aligns across 7 bases. Per the germline V gene, CDR1 is LNHDA and CDR2 is SQIVND (reference sequence). The CDR3 runs 12 residues. CDR3: CATRGQINEQFF. The CDR3 coding sequence is TGTGCAACTAGGGGGCAGATCAATGAGCAGTTCTTC. Full variable domain (outside the CDR3, taken from reference TRBV19 and TRBJ2-1): DGGITQSPKYLFRKEGQNVTLSCEQNLNHDAMYWYRQDPGQGLRLIYYSQIVNDFQKGDIAEGYSVSREKKESFPLTVTSAQKNPTAFYLCATRGQINEQFFGPGTRLTVL.

The chain couples TRBV10-3 to TRBJ2-5, with D possibly TRBD2 on 6 matching bases. Trimming took off 0 bases at V and 1 base at J, with 12 bases between the two ends. This CDR3 contains 16 residues. Germline lookup yields CDR1 ENHRY and CDR2 SYGVKD. CDR3 loop: CAISESRGVSQETQYF. The CDR3, as DNA: TGTGCCATCAGTGAGTCCCGCGGGGTGAGCCAAGAGACCCAGTACTTC.

The chain couples TRBV11-3 to TRBJ2-7; 9 nucleotides match TRBD1. The CDR3 is 15 residues long. Trimming at V came to 1 base and at J to 2 bases, leaving 3 bases not matched to a gene. Germline V CDR1 and CDR2: SGHNT, YENEEA. CDR3 sequence: CASSLAGQGPYEQYF. In DNA, the CDR3 is TGTGCCAGCAGCTTAGCCGGACAGGGGCCCTACGAGCAGTACTTC.

The chain has TRBV4-1 and TRBJ1-5; D is unresolved. CDR3 length equals 14 residues. From germline, CDR1 is MGHRA and CDR2 YSYEKL. The V gene lost 0 bases and the J gene lost 7 bases, with 10 bases spanning the gap. Here the CDR3 reads CASSQELTNQPQHF. The CDR3 DNA sequence: TGCGCCAGCAGCCAAGAGTTAACAAACCAGCCCCAGCATTTT.

The rearrangement joins TRBV6-6 to TRBJ2-2, with a tentative D call TRBD1 (5 bases). Looked up from germline, CDR1 is MNHNY and CDR2 is SVGAGI (reference sequence). This CDR3 comprises 16 residues. The V gene lost 3 bases and the J gene lost 7 bases, with 18 bases spanning the gap. The CDR3, as DNA: TGTGCCAGCAGTTATGGCCAGGGCTCCGTCATCGGGGAGCTGTTTTTT. This gives the protein CASSYGQGSVIGELFF.

The chain is built from TRBV10-2 and TRBJ2-3, with 8 bases fitting TRBD1. V was clipped by 4 bases and J by 2 bases; unmatched bases: 8. Per germline, CDR1 WSHSY and CDR2 SAAADI. This CDR3 comprises 16 residues. The CDR3 loop reads CASSGRTGSFTDTQYF. CDR3 DNA sequence: TGCGCCAGCAGTGGGAGGACAGGGTCTTTCACAGATACGCAGTATTTT.

Notes on this clone: Germline is not matched at one junction end, which may reflect a read error. This CDR3 is also generated by other DNA sequences in the sample. CDR3 protein: CASSLYGSGPDTQYF. The CDR3 DNA is TGTGCCAGCAGCTTGTACGGGAGTGGCCCAGATACGCAGTACTTT. This chain joins TRBV5-4 and TRBJ2-3; D is perhaps TRBD2 (6 bases). CDR3 length: 15 amino acids. Germline assignment: CDR1 SGHNT and CDR2 YYREEE (reference sequence). The whole variable domain, remainder taken from reference TRBV5-4 and TRBJ2-3, is ETGVTQSPTHLIKTRGQQVTLRCSSQSGHNTVSWYQQALGQGPQFIFQYYREEENGRGNFPPRFSGLQFPNYSSELNVNALELDDSALYLCASSLYGSGPDTQYFGPGTRLTVL.

The CDR3 nucleotides read TGTGCCAGCAGCTCAGTGACAGGTAGGAGGAACACTGAAGCTTTCTTT. It is translated as CASSSVTGRRNTEAFF. The chain employs TRBV5-4 and TRBJ1-1, with D maybe TRBD1 (6 bases). Germline values: CDR1 SGHNT, CDR2 YYREEE (reference sequence). The germline V and J ends were trimmed by 3 bases and 1 base, with 16 bases remaining between them. The CDR3 runs to 16 residues.

This clone was counted only a few times. The chain carries TRBV6-1 and TRBJ1-5; D is ambiguous. Germline V gives CDR1 MNHNS, CDR2 SASEGT. V lost 6 bases, J lost 0 bases, and 9 bases lay in between. The CDR3 sequence is 14 residues long. This chain's CDR3 is CASSLRNSNQPQHF. The CDR3 coding sequence is TGTGCCAGCAGCCTCAGGAATAGCAATCAGCCCCAGCATTTT.

This rearrangement joins TRBV28 to TRBJ2-2; 15 nucleotides agree with TRBD2. Germline CDR1 MDHEN, CDR2 SYDVKM. With V trimmed by 8 bases and J by 2 bases, 9 bases remained unmatched. This CDR3 contains 18 residues. CDR3 loop: CASLTRTSGRGNTGELFF. For the CDR3, the DNA is TGTGCCAGCCTGACCCGGACTAGCGGGAGGGGTAACACCGGGGAGCTGTTTTTT.

This clone was seen just once. The gene calls are TRBV5-1 and TRBJ2-1; 11 bases agree with TRBD2. Losses at the gene ends were 4 bases for V and 4 bases for J; bases not matched to a gene: 4. Germline lookup yields CDR1 SGHRS and CDR2 YFSETQ. The CDR3 is made up of 15 amino acids. CDR3 sequence reads: CASSDRLAGYNEQFF. As DNA, the CDR3 is TGCGCCAGCAGCGACCGACTAGCGGGGTACAATGAGCAGTTCTTC.

The chain combines TRBV2 with TRBJ2-1; weak D call: TRBD1 (5 bases). Germline values: CDR1 SNHLY, CDR2 FYNNEI. This CDR3 has 14 amino acids. V lost 5 bases and J lost 0, with 8 bases in between. Here the CDR3 DNA reads TGTGCCAGCAGTAAGGGGTCCTCCTACAATGAGCAGTTCTTC. Protein: CASSKGSSYNEQFF.

The rearrangement uses TRBV7-2 and TRBJ2-1; no reliable D call. The CDR3 is made up of 15 amino acids. The V end lost 2 bases, the J end lost 6 bases, and 14 bases lay between the germline ends. Germline V gene lookup returns CDR1 SGHTA and CDR2 FQGNSA. Written as DNA, the CDR3 is TGTGCCAGCAGCTTAAATCCCACTGTCGGCAATGAGCAGTTCTTC. Its translation: CASSLNPTVGNEQFF.